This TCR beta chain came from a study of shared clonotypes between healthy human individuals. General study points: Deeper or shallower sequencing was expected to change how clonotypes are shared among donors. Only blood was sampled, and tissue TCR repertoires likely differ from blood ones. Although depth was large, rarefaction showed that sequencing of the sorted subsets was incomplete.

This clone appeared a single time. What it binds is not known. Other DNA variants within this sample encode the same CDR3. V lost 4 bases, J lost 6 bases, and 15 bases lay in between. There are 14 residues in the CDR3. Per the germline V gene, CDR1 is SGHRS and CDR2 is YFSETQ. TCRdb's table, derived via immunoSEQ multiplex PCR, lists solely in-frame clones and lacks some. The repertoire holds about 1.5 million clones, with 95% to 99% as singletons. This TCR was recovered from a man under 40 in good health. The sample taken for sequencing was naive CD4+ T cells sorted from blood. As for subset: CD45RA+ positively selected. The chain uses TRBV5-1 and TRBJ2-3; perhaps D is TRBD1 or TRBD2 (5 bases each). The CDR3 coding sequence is TGCGCCAGCAGCCTCACCGGGGCCGGGGATACGCAGTATTTT. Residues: CASSLTGAGDTQYF. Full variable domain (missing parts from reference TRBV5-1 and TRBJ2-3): KAGVTQTPRYLIKTRGQQVTLSCSPISGHRSVSWYQQTPGQGLQFLFEYFSETQRNKGNFPGRFSGRQFSNSRSEMNVSTLELGDSALYLCASSLTGAGDTQYFGPGTRLTVL.